Each of the 27 T cell receptor beta chains below was sequenced from the same sample in a study of T cell responses to AZD1222 COVID-19 vaccine. Produced via immunoSEQ multiplex PCR; TCRdb's table is partial and in-frame only. The sample carries about 97,000 clones, roughly 88% recorded once. Specimen: peripheral blood, collected on day 0 of AZD1222 vaccination. All receptors come from an adult in good health.

The genes are TRBV28 and TRBJ1-6; D is unresolved. The CDR3 consists of 14 residues. V lost 4 bases and J lost 11, with 15 bases in between. Germline CDR1 and CDR2: MDHEN and SYDVKM. CDR3 protein: CASSSRTLKTPLHF. CDR3 bases: TGTGCCAGCAGTTCGCGGACCCTGAAGACACCCCTCCACTTT.

The rearrangement joins TRBV11-3 to TRBJ1-1; D not resolved. Trimming took off 0 bases at V and 0 bases at J, with 11 bases between the two ends. This CDR3 has 16 amino acids. Germline lookup yields CDR1 SGHNT and CDR2 YENEEA. For the CDR3, the DNA is TGTGCCAGCAGCTTAGATACGCAGACTATGAACACTGAAGCTTTCTTT. Translated, it gives CASSLDTQTMNTEAFF. Full variable domain (missing parts from reference TRBV11-3 and TRBJ1-1): EAGVVQSPRYKIIEKKQPVAFWCNPISGHNTLYWYLQNLGQGPELLIRYENEEAVDDSQLPKDRFSAERLKGVDSTLKIQPAELGDSAVYLCASSLDTQTMNTEAFFGQGTRLTVV.

This clone was detected once. The V call is TRBV6-5, the J call TRBJ2-2, with D perhaps matching TRBD1 (6 bases). V lost 7 bases and J lost 4, with 13 bases in between. CDR1 is MNHEY, CDR2 SVGAGI, per germline. This CDR3 comprises 14 residues. CDR3 bases: TGTGCCAGCAACTTCGACAGGACCACCGGGGAGCTGTTTTTT. Residues: CASNFDRTTGELFF.

V is TRBV28 and J is TRBJ2-7; D might be TRBD2 (6 bases). Per germline, CDR1 MDHEN and CDR2 SYDVKM. Trimming left V 1 base short and J 3 bases short, with 13 bases between. This CDR3 has 15 amino acids. The CDR3 DNA follows: TGTGCCAGCAGTTTATATGGGACTGGACACTACGAGCAGTACTTC. Amino acids: CASSLYGTGHYEQYF.

The genes are TRBV6-5 and TRBJ1-4, with D hard to call. The CDR3 has 14 amino acids. From germline, CDR1 is MNHEY and CDR2 SVGAGI. Trimming took 8 bases from V and 5 from J, leaving 15 bases between them. The CDR3 DNA reads as TGTGCCAGCGCTCCCGGGAGGGAGAATGAAAAACTGTTTTTT. This encodes CASAPGRENEKLFF.

V gene TRBV2 combines with J gene TRBJ2-5; 7 nucleotides line up with TRBD1. The CDR3 is made up of 15 amino acids. Germline-derived CDR1 and CDR2 are SNHLY and FYNNEI. With V trimmed by 3 bases and J by 5 bases, 9 bases remained unmatched. As DNA, the CDR3 is TGTGCCAGCAGTGAGGTATGGGACAGAGCGGAGACCCAGTACTTC. Its translation is CASSEVWDRAETQYF.

The gene calls are TRBV5-6 and TRBJ2-2, with 8 positions matching TRBD2. This CDR3 region has 15 residues. Looked up from germline, CDR1 is SGHDT and CDR2 is YYEEEE. V trimming: 1 base; J trimming: 6 bases; junction bases outside the gene matches: 5. CDR3 DNA sequence: TGTGCCAGCAGCTTGCTCGGGGGGGAAGCCGGGGAGCTGTTTTTT. Translating gives CASSLLGGEAGELFF. The variable domain in full, completed from reference TRBV5-6 and TRBJ2-2, reads DAGVTQSPTHLIKTRGQQVTLRCSPKSGHDTVSWYQQALGQGPQFIFQYYEEEERQRGNFPDRFSGHQFPNYSSELNVNALLLGDSALYLCASSLLGGEAGELFFGEGSRLTVL.

V is TRBV30 and J is TRBJ1-5; weak D call: TRBD1 (5 bases). V lost 5 bases, J lost 2 bases, and 7 bases lay in between. CDR3 size: 12 residues. Per the germline V gene, CDR1 is GTSNPN and CDR2 is SVGIG (reference sequence). The DNA of the CDR3 is TGTGCCTGGCAGGGAGGCAATCAGCCCCAGCATTTT. The encoded protein is CAWQGGNQPQHF.

This sequence joins TRBV5-1 and TRBJ1-1, with D hard to call. CDR1 is SGHRS and CDR2 is YFSETQ in the germline V gene. V dropped 2 bases and J dropped 5 bases, with 10 bases sitting between them. This CDR3 contains 13 residues. The CDR3 bases are TGCGCCAGCAGCTTCTTCACGGGGACTGAAGCTTTCTTT. Its translation: CASSFFTGTEAFF.

The J gene is TRBJ1-6, the V gene TRBV15; D remains ambiguous. Per the germline V gene, CDR1 is LNHNV and CDR2 is YYDKDF (reference sequence). The CDR3 sequence is 17 residues long. V lost 5 bases and J lost 7, with 21 bases in between. CDR3 region: CATSGYGTEGMNSPLHF. The CDR3 DNA reads TGTGCCACCAGCGGATACGGAACAGAAGGCATGAATTCACCCCTCCACTTT.

The chain links TRBV7-3 to TRBJ2-3; 9 bases fit TRBD2. V shed 5 bases, J shed 0 bases, and the junction held 3 bases outside the gene matches. CDR1 is SGHTA and CDR2 is FQGTGA in the germline V gene. This CDR3 region has 15 residues. The CDR3 loop reads CASSLAGTSTDTQYF. The CDR3 DNA reads as TGTGCCAGCAGCCTAGCGGGGACTAGCACAGATACGCAGTATTTT. The complete variable domain, with remaining parts taken from reference TRBV7-3 and TRBJ2-3, reads GAGVSQTPSNKVTEKGKYVELRCDPISGHTALYWYRQSLGQGPEFLIYFQGTGAADDSGLPNDRFFAVRPEGSVSTLKIQRTERGDSAVYLCASSLAGTSTDTQYFGPGTRLTVL.

The genes are TRBV19 and TRBJ2-2; 9 bases match TRBD1. The CDR3 extends over 14 amino acids. Germline V gene lookup returns CDR1 LNHDA and CDR2 SQIVND (reference sequence). Unmatched junction bases numbered 2, after V lost 3 bases and J lost 6 bases. In DNA, the CDR3 is TGTGCCAGTAGTATCGGGACAGGGTCCGGGGAGCTGTTTTTT. Translated, it gives CASSIGTGSGELFF.

This sequence joins TRBV9 and TRBJ2-1; D tentatively fits TRBD1 or TRBD2 (6 bases each). V shed 0 bases and J shed 9 bases, with 10 bases lying between them. The CDR3 runs to 13 residues. Germline V gene sequence: CDR1 SGDLS, CDR2 YYNGEE. The CDR3: CASSVGGGPEQFF. CDR3 in DNA: TGTGCCAGCAGCGTAGGTGGGGGGCCTGAGCAGTTCTTC.

The V gene is TRBV15, the J gene TRBJ2-5; D possibly matches TRBD1 or TRBD2 (5 bases each). Trimming cost V 0 bases and J 4 bases, with 12 bases left between them. The CDR3 sequence is 15 residues long. Per the germline V gene, CDR1 is LNHNV and CDR2 is YYDKDF (reference sequence). The DNA for the CDR3 is TGTGCCACCAGCAGAGAATTAGGGGAGCGAGAGACCCAGTACTTC. Translation gives CATSRELGERETQYF.

This clone showed up just once. This chain uses TRBV6-2 or TRBV6-3 with TRBJ1-1, with unresolved D. Germline loops: CDR1 MNHEY, CDR2 SVGEGT. The CDR3 contains 16 residues. Trimming cost V 2 bases and J 4 bases, with 17 bases left between them. The CDR3 nucleotides read TGTGCCAGCAGTTACCCCTACAGAGGGTTAGGCACTGAAGCTTTCTTT. It yields the protein CASSYPYRGLGTEAFF.

The chain combines TRBV19 with TRBJ1-2; 9 bases match TRBD1. Germline-derived CDR1 and CDR2 are LNHDA and SQIVND (reference sequence). CDR3 length equals 15 residues. After removal of 5 bases from V and 5 bases from J, the junction contained 9 bases not matched to a gene. This CDR3 reads CASSSEDRGVYGYTF. The CDR3 DNA is TGTGCCAGTAGTTCCGAGGACAGGGGAGTATATGGCTACACCTTC.

The chain recombines TRBV11-3 with TRBJ2-3, with 10 bases fitting TRBD2. The CDR3 has 16 amino acids. The germline V gene has CDR1 SGHNT and CDR2 YENEEA. J gave up 1 base and V 4 bases, and 5 bases lay outside the gene matches. CDR3 coding DNA: TGTGCCAGCAGCTCTATAGCGGGGGGCCGCACAGATACGCAGTATTTT. Translated: CASSSIAGGRTDTQYF.

The V gene is TRBV5-1, the J gene TRBJ2-2, with D tentatively TRBD1 (6 bases). V gave up 7 bases and J gave up 6 bases, with 13 bases separating them. The CDR3 has 13 residues. Germline V lookup: CDR1 SGHRS, CDR2 YFSETQ. CDR3 sequence (DNA): TGCGCCAGCGAGAGGGGGTTGGCCGGGGAGCTGTTTTTT. It codes for CASERGLAGELFF.

This chain connects TRBV11-3 to TRBJ2-1; 7 positions agree with TRBD1. The CDR3 is 13 residues long. V was pared by 5 bases and J by 12 bases, with 10 bases of the junction left unmatched. CDR1 is SGHNT, CDR2 YENEEA, per germline. CDR3 in amino acids: CASSDRARRMQFF. In DNA, the CDR3 is TGTGCCAGCAGCGACAGGGCGAGGAGGATGCAGTTCTTC.

This clone was counted a single time. The chain links TRBV30 to TRBJ1-5, with no clear D. Per germline, CDR1 GTSNPN and CDR2 SVGIG (reference sequence). The germline V and J ends were trimmed by 1 base and 4 bases, with 11 bases remaining between them. CDR3 length: 14 residues. As DNA, the CDR3 is TGTGCCTGGAGTGCCCTAGTCGGGAATCAGCCCCAGCATTTT. Residues: CAWSALVGNQPQHF.

The chain has TRBV5-4 and TRBJ2-5; a weak D match, TRBD2 (6 bases). Trimming cost V 7 bases and J 5 bases, with 15 bases left between them. Looked up from germline, CDR1 is SGHNT and CDR2 is YYREEE (reference sequence). The CDR3 extends over 13 amino acids. As DNA, the CDR3 is TGTGCCAGCTCCGGGAGAGATGCTGAGACCCAGTACTTC. This translates into CASSGRDAETQYF. Drawing the rest from reference TRBV5-4 and TRBJ2-5, the complete variable domain is ETGVTQSPTHLIKTRGQQVTLRCSSQSGHNTVSWYQQALGQGPQFIFQYYREEENGRGNFPPRFSGLQFPNYSSELNVNALELDDSALYLCASSGRDAETQYFGPGTRLLVL.

This chain joins TRBV5-4 and TRBJ2-3; TRBD1 or TRBD2 may be the D gene (5 bases each). V was shortened by 4 bases and J by 6 bases, with 18 bases between the two germline ends. Germline V CDR1 and CDR2: SGHNT, YYREEE (reference sequence). The CDR3 spans 15 residues. The CDR3 reads CASSPPGTESDTQYF. CDR3 nucleotide sequence: TGTGCCAGCAGCCCGCCCGGGACGGAGTCCGATACGCAGTATTTT. Supplemented by reference TRBV5-4 and TRBJ2-3, the full variable domain reads ETGVTQSPTHLIKTRGQQVTLRCSSQSGHNTVSWYQQALGQGPQFIFQYYREEENGRGNFPPRFSGLQFPNYSSELNVNALELDDSALYLCASSPPGTESDTQYFGPGTRLTVL.

This chain connects TRBV4-3 to TRBJ2-6; 7 nucleotides match TRBD1. The ends lost 0 bases at V and 3 bases at J; junction bases unmatched: 2. CDR3 length: 16 residues. The V gene's germline CDR1 is LGHNA and CDR2 YSLEER. CDR3 loop: CASSQDSGGGANVLTF. Written as DNA, the CDR3 is TGCGCCAGCAGCCAAGATTCAGGGGGTGGGGCCAACGTCCTGACTTTC.

V and J are TRBV29-1 and TRBJ1-1; 7 positions agree with TRBD1. The germline CDR1 and CDR2 sequences are SQVTM and ANQGSEA. The CDR3 has 17 residues. With V trimmed by 1 base and J by 0 bases, 11 bases remained unmatched. CDR3 sequence: CSVEGTGTDLMNTEAFF. CDR3 in DNA: TGCAGCGTTGAAGGCACCGGGACAGACCTAATGAACACTGAAGCTTTCTTT.

In its sample, this clone was seen once. The J gene is TRBJ1-1, the V gene TRBV6-4, with D tentatively TRBD1 (6 bases). This CDR3 region has 13 residues. Trimming shortened V by 6 bases and J by 4 bases, and 12 bases separated the two germline ends. Germline loops: CDR1 MRHNA, CDR2 SNTAGT. The CDR3 region is CASRETGSTEAFF. CDR3 nucleotides: TGTGCCAGCAGGGAGACAGGAAGCACTGAAGCTTTCTTT.

The J gene is TRBJ2-1, the V gene TRBV5-1; 10 bases match TRBD2. Germline loops: CDR1 SGHRS, CDR2 YFSETQ. The ends lost 4 bases at V and 3 bases at J; junction bases unmatched: 7. The CDR3 sequence is 16 residues long. The chain's CDR3 is CASSTSSGGHYNEQFF. The DNA of the CDR3 is TGCGCCAGCAGCACCTCTAGCGGGGGCCACTACAATGAGCAGTTCTTC.

This clone was counted a single time. The chain couples TRBV3-1 (or the pseudogene TRBV3-2) to TRBJ1-3; D call uncertain. The CDR3 spans 13 residues. The V and J ends lost 0 bases and 4 bases respectively, with 4 bases between them. Germline CDR1 and CDR2: LGHDT and YNNKEL (reference sequence). The CDR3 region has the DNA TGTGCCAGCAGCCAAGATCGCGGAAACACCATATATTTT. Encoded protein: CASSQDRGNTIYF.